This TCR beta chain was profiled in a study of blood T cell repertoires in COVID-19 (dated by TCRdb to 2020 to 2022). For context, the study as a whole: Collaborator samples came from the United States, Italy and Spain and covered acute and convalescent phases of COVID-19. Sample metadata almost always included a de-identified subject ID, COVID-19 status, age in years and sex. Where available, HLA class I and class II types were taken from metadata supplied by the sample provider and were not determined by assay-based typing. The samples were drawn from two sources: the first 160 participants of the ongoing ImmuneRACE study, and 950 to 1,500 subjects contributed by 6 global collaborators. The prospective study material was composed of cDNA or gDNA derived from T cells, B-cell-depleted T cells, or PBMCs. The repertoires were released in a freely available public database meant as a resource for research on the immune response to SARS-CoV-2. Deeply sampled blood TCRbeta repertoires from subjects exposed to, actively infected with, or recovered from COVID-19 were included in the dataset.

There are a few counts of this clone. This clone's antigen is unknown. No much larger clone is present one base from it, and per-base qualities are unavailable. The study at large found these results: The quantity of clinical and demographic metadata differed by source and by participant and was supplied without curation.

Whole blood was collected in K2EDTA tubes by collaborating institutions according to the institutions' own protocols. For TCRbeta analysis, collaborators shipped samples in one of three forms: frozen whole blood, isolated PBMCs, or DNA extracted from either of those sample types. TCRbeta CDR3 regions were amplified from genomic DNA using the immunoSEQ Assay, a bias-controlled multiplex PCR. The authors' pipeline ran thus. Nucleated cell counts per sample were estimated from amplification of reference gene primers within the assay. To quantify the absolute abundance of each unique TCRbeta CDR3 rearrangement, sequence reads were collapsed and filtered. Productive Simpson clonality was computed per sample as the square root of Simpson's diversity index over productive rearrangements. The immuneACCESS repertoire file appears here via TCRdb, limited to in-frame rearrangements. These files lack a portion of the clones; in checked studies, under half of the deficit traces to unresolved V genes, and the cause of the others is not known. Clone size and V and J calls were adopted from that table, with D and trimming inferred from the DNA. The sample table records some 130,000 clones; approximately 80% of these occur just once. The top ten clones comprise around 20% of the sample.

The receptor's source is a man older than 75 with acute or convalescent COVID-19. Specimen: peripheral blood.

The CDR3 region reads CASSSRTGLKTQYF. The nucleotide sequence is TGTGCCAGCAGCTCTCGGACAGGGCTGAAGACCCAGTACTTC. This sequence uses TRBV11-2 and TRBJ2-5, and 8 junctional nucleotides match TRBD1. Trimming removed 4 bases from V and 6 bases from J; the gene matches leave 7 bases unexplained. The CDR3 goes from the cysteine to the phenylalanine over 14 residues. The read is trimmed to its CDR3 DNA, 42 bases read in frame from base 1. CDR1 and CDR2 are read off the germline V gene as SGHAT and FQNNGV.